Sequencing of this TCR beta chain was carried out in a study of blood T cell repertoires in COVID-19. Across the whole study: The United States, Italy and Spain were the sources of the acute and convalescent COVID-19 samples.

This table comes from immunoSEQ multiplex PCR, and its TCRdb copy is limited to in-frame clones, with some not included. The sample carries approximately 74,000 clones, 75% to 90% recorded once. CDR1 MNHEY and CDR2 SMNVEV come from the germline V gene (reference sequence). This CDR3 has 13 residues. Trimming took off 8 bases at V and 4 bases at J, with 11 bases between the two ends. The TCR originated in a man older than 75 with active or convalescent COVID-19. The sequenced sample was peripheral blood. This chain connects TRBV27 to TRBJ2-2, with D possibly being TRBD2 (5 bases). CDR3 loop: CASGGSSTGELFF. The CDR3 DNA is TGTGCCAGCGGAGGCAGCAGCACCGGGGAGCTGTTTTTT.